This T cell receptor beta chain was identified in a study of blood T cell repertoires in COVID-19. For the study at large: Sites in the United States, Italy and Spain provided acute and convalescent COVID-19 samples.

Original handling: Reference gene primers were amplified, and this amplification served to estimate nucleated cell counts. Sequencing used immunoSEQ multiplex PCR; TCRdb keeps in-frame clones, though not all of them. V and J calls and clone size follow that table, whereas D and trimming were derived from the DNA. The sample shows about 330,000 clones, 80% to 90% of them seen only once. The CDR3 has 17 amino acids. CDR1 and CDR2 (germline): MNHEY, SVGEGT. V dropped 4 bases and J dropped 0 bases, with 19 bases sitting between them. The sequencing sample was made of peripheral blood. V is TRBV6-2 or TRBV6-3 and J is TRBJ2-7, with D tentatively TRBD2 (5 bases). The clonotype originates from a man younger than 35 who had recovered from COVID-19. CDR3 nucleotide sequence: TGTGCCAGCAGTTGGGATACTAGGACTTCCAGCTCCTACGAGCAGTACTTC. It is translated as CASSWDTRTSSSYEQYF.